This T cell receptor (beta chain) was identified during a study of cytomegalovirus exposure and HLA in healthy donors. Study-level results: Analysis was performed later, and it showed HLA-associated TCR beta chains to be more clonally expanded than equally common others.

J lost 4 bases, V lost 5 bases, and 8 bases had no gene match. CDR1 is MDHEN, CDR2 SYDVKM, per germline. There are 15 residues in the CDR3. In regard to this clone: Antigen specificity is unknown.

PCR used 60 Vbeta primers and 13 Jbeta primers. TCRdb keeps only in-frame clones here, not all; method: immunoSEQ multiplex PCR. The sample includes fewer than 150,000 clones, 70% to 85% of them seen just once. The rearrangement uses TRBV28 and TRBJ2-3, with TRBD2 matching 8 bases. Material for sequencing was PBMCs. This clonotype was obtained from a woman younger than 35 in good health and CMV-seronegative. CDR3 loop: CASSRGGASPDTQYF. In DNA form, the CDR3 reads TGTGCCAGCAGTCGGGGGGGAGCGTCTCCAGATACGCAGTATTTT.